This T cell receptor (beta chain) stems from a study of CD8 T cells in ankylosing spondylitis. Findings and caveats of the study: Within ankylosing spondylitis blood, a TCR beta motif made up of several highly homologous variants appeared to be characteristic.

Library preparation for TCR beta used quantitative 5'-RACE with molecular barcodes. TCRdb used MiXCR to reprocess the 5' RACE reads, holding one entry per CDR3 protein. The table records about 360,000 distinct CDR3 sequences, roughly 20% of them present only once. V was trimmed by 7 bases and J by 6 bases, leaving 11 bases between them. This CDR3 comprises 12 residues. Notes on this clonotype: Its target is unknown.

Material: blood, either unsorted or a sorted T cell fraction (not recorded which). The TCR originated in a male donor with ankylosing spondylitis or in good health (not recorded which). V is TRBV12-3 or TRBV12-4 and J is TRBJ2-3; no clear D. CDR3 DNA: TGTGCCAGCACCATCGATTGGGATACGCAGTATTTT. This gives the protein CASTIDWDTQYF.